The 28 T cell receptor beta chains presented below share a single source sample, sequenced in a study of T cell responses to AZD1222 COVID-19 vaccine. Profiling relied on immunoSEQ multiplex PCR, and the TCRdb table lists in-frame clones only, not all of them. Seen here are roughly 130,000 clones, roughly 92% observed once, and the top ten hold around 1.1%. This specimen was peripheral blood, taken 28 days after the second AZD1222 dose. The receptors come from an adult who received the AZD1222 COVID-19 vaccine.

This clone was found a few times. The V and J genes are TRBV20-1 and TRBJ1-2; D unclear. The CDR3 loop spans 11 amino acids. Germline CDR1 reads DFQATT; CDR2 reads SNEGSKA (reference sequence). With 1 base removed from V and 8 bases from J, the gap between germline ends came to 8 bases. CDR3 protein: CSARGGQGYTF. The CDR3 coding sequence is TGCAGTGCTAGAGGAGGGCAAGGCTACACCTTC.

The CDR3 region is CASSDSQWGGGYTF. DNA of the CDR3: TGTGCCAGCAGTGACTCCCAATGGGGAGGCGGCTACACCTTC. V is TRBV6-4 and J is TRBJ1-2; D remains unclear. CDR3 size: 14 residues. Trimming shortened V by 0 bases and J by 8 bases, and 13 bases separated the two germline ends. Per the germline V gene, CDR1 is MRHNA and CDR2 is SNTAGT.

This clone was seen just once. The chain combines TRBV4-1 with TRBJ2-5; a weak D match, TRBD2 (5 bases). Trimming shortened V by 7 bases and J by 5 bases, and 17 bases separated the two germline ends. CDR3 length: 14 amino acids. Germline V CDR1 and CDR2: MGHRA, YSYEKL. The CDR3 sequence is CASTVDFSGETQYF. The CDR3 DNA is TGCGCCAGCACCGTGGACTTCTCGGGGGAGACCCAGTACTTC.

The rearrangement links TRBV4-3 to TRBJ2-7; D is uncertain. With 3 bases removed from V and 0 bases from J, the gap between germline ends came to 12 bases. The germline gives CDR1 LGHNA, CDR2 YSLEER. The CDR3 loop spans 15 amino acids. The CDR3 region is CASSQAAPGSYEQYF. DNA of the CDR3: TGCGCCAGCAGCCAGGCGGCCCCAGGCTCCTACGAGCAGTACTTC.

The chain carries TRBV15 and TRBJ2-6; tentatively, D is TRBD2 (5 bases). Germline CDR1 reads LNHNV; CDR2 reads YYDKDF (reference sequence). V gave up 6 bases and J gave up 4 bases, with 13 bases separating them. The CDR3 runs to 15 residues. The DNA of the CDR3 is TGTGCCACCAGGACCCTCTGGGAGGGGGCCAACGTCCTGACTTTC. This codes for CATRTLWEGANVLTF.

This chain connects TRBV7-8 to TRBJ1-2; tentative D call: TRBD1 (5 bases). CDR1 is SGHVS, CDR2 FQNEAQ, per germline. V lost 1 base and J 8 bases, leaving 11 bases between the germline ends. The CDR3 has 13 amino acids. CDR3 DNA sequence: TGTGCCAGCAGCTTAGTACGGGACGGAGGCTACACCTTC. This codes for CASSLVRDGGYTF.

The chain joins TRBV10-3 to TRBJ1-5; D unresolved. The CDR3 runs to 14 residues. Germline loops: CDR1 ENHRY, CDR2 SYGVKD. The V end was cut by 2 bases, the J end by 5 bases, with 10 bases between. CDR3 residues: CAISEEVGHQPQHF. The CDR3 DNA reads TGTGCCATCAGTGAGGAGGTAGGGCATCAGCCCCAGCATTTT.

This chain joins TRBV3-1 (or the pseudogene TRBV3-2) and TRBJ1-2; 11 nucleotides match TRBD1. V gave up 4 bases and J gave up 1 base; unmatched junction bases: 8. The CDR3 spans 17 residues. CDR1 is LGHDT, CDR2 YNNKEL, per germline (reference sequence). Here the CDR3 reads CASSRTGQGVRNYGYTF. The DNA for the CDR3 is TGTGCCAGCAGCCGAACGGGACAGGGGGTACGTAACTATGGCTACACCTTC.

The chain recombines TRBV6-4 with TRBJ1-6; D gene unclear. This CDR3 has 13 residues. Germline V lookup: CDR1 MRHNA, CDR2 SNTAGT. Trimming pared 2 bases from V and 6 bases from J, leaving 5 bases between. The CDR3 here is CASSDGINSPLHF. The DNA of the CDR3 is TGTGCCAGCAGTGACGGGATTAATTCACCCCTCCACTTT.

The chain employs TRBV25-1 and TRBJ1-3; the D is unclear. Germline lookup yields CDR1 MGHDK and CDR2 SYGVNS. The V gene lost 5 bases and the J gene lost 0 bases, with 8 bases spanning the gap. This CDR3 comprises 14 residues. The CDR3: CASSQRTSGNTIYF. The CDR3 DNA reads TGTGCCAGCAGTCAACGGACCTCTGGAAACACCATATATTTT.

This chain connects TRBV14 to TRBJ2-2; 11 bases line up with TRBD2. The V gene end was trimmed by 4 bases and the J gene end by 6 bases; junction bases not matched to a gene: 7. Germline V lookup: CDR1 SGHDN, CDR2 FVKESK. The CDR3 extends over 16 amino acids. CDR3 nucleotides: TGTGCCAGCAGCCGATTAGCGGGAGGGCCGGCCGGGGAGCTGTTTTTT. This translates into CASSRLAGGPAGELFF.

The chain couples TRBV5-1 to TRBJ2-7, with 8 bases fitting TRBD2. Germline CDR1 is SGHRS and CDR2 is YFSETQ. J lost 0 bases, V lost 0 bases, and 5 bases had no gene match. This CDR3 comprises 16 residues. Here the CDR3 reads CASSLGASGSSYEQYF. CDR3 DNA: TGCGCCAGCAGCTTGGGGGCTAGCGGGTCCTCCTACGAGCAGTACTTC. Variable domain in full (rest from reference TRBV5-1 and TRBJ2-7): KAGVTQTPRYLIKTRGQQVTLSCSPISGHRSVSWYQQTPGQGLQFLFEYFSETQRNKGNFPGRFSGRQFSNSRSEMNVSTLELGDSALYLCASSLGASGSSYEQYFGPGTRLTVT.

J is TRBJ2-1 and V is TRBV6-6; perhaps D is TRBD1 or TRBD2 (5 bases each). From germline, CDR1 is MNHNY and CDR2 SVGAGI (reference sequence). The CDR3 consists of 16 residues. Trimming removed 0 bases at V and 0 bases at J, with 9 bases between. The CDR3, as DNA: TGTGCCAGCAGTTACTCTACCGGGGCCTCCTACAATGAGCAGTTCTTC. This codes for CASSYSTGASYNEQFF.

The gene calls are TRBV7-9 and TRBJ2-3; D gene uncertain. Germline V CDR1 and CDR2: SEHNR, FQNEAQ (reference sequence). The CDR3 is 15 amino acids. Trimming took 1 base from V and 1 from J, leaving 9 bases between them. CDR3 sequence (DNA): TGTGCCAGCAGCTTAGGGGCCAGCCGCACAGATACGCAGTATTTT. Translated, it gives CASSLGASRTDTQYF.

The chain links TRBV29-1 to TRBJ1-1; D possibly corresponds to TRBD1 (6 bases). Trimming took off 4 bases at V and 5 bases at J, with 14 bases between the two ends. This CDR3 spans 13 amino acids. Germline CDR1 reads SQVTM; CDR2 reads ANQGSEA. CDR3 loop: CSVAGVGGTEAFF. CDR3 bases: TGCAGCGTTGCAGGGGTAGGAGGTACTGAAGCTTTCTTT.

The CDR3: CASNPGGRDGNTEAFF. CDR3 bases: TGTGCCAGTAATCCGGGCGGAAGGGACGGGAACACTGAAGCTTTCTTT. The V gene is TRBV19, the J gene TRBJ1-1; possibly TRBD1 for D (5 bases). This CDR3 spans 16 amino acids. The V end was cut by 7 bases, the J end by 1 base, with 19 bases between. Germline CDR1 is LNHDA and CDR2 is SQIVND (reference sequence).

The V call is TRBV6-5, the J call TRBJ1-1, with 7 bases that match TRBD1. CDR3 length: 15 amino acids. V dropped 2 bases and J dropped 5; count of bases not matched to a gene: 8. Germline CDR1 reads MNHEY; CDR2 reads SVGAGI. The CDR3 reads CASSYRGRMGTEAFF. CDR3 bases: TGTGCCAGCAGTTACAGGGGGCGAATGGGTACTGAAGCTTTCTTT.

V usage is TRBV29-1 and J usage is TRBJ2-1, with 13 bases that match TRBD2. V shed 7 bases, J shed 12 bases, and the junction held 12 bases outside the gene matches. The CDR3 runs to 14 residues. Looked up from germline, CDR1 is SQVTM and CDR2 is ANQGSEA. The CDR3 here is CSGSGLAGADVQFF. In nucleotides, the CDR3 is TGCAGCGGATCTGGACTAGCGGGGGCCGACGTGCAGTTCTTC.

DNA of the CDR3: TGTGCCAGTAGAATCTTGCAGACCTACGAGCAGTACTTC. Translation: CASRILQTYEQYF. The gene calls are TRBV6-5 and TRBJ2-7; no reliable D call. The CDR3 loop spans 13 amino acids. Trimming removed 9 bases at V and 2 bases at J, with 14 bases between. Germline CDR1 reads MNHEY; CDR2 reads SVGAGI.

The chain combines TRBV4-3 with TRBJ2-7, with 7 bases fitting TRBD1. The CDR3 consists of 15 residues. In germline, CDR1 is LGHNA, CDR2 YSLEER. Unmatched junction bases numbered 10, after V lost 5 bases and J lost 3 bases. The CDR3 reads CASSLQTGTYYEQYF. The CDR3, as DNA: TGCGCCAGCAGCTTACAGACAGGGACATACTACGAGCAGTACTTC.

This rearrangement joins TRBV27 to TRBJ2-2, with D unresolved. The CDR3 loop spans 14 amino acids. CDR1 and CDR2 from the germline V gene are MNHEY and SMNVEV (reference sequence). With 1 base removed from V and 1 base from J, the gap between germline ends came to 4 bases. Written as DNA, the CDR3 is TGTGCCAGCAGTTTATGGAGGAACACCGGGGAGCTGTTTTTT. Amino acids: CASSLWRNTGELFF.

This rearrangement joins TRBV5-6 to TRBJ1-1, with 9 bases that match TRBD1. The CDR3 runs to 17 residues. The V and J ends lost 4 bases and 0 bases, in that order; junction bases with no gene match: 10. Germline V gene lookup returns CDR1 SGHDT and CDR2 YYEEEE. The chain's CDR3 is CASSPGTGPVMNTEAFF. CDR3 sequence (DNA): TGTGCCAGCAGCCCGGGGACAGGGCCAGTCATGAACACTGAAGCTTTCTTT. Supplemented by reference TRBV5-6 and TRBJ1-1, the full variable domain reads DAGVTQSPTHLIKTRGQQVTLRCSPKSGHDTVSWYQQALGQGPQFIFQYYEEEERQRGNFPDRFSGHQFPNYSSELNVNALLLGDSALYLCASSPGTGPVMNTEAFFGQGTRLTVV.

The rearrangement links TRBV4-2 to TRBJ2-6; 7 bases match TRBD1. The germline V gene encodes CDR1 LGHNA and CDR2 YNFKEQ. V lost 2 bases to trimming and J lost 2 bases; unmatched junction nucleotides: 9. This CDR3 contains 18 residues. The DNA for the CDR3 is TGTGCCAGCAGCCAAACCCCCGGGACAGAAGCTGGGGCCAACGTCCTGACTTTC. The encoded protein is CASSQTPGTEAGANVLTF.

The chain combines TRBV30 with TRBJ1-4; D is possibly TRBD1 (6 bases). Trimming removed 0 bases at V and 7 bases at J, with 15 bases between. CDR1 and CDR2 from the germline V gene are GTSNPN and SVGIG (reference sequence). CDR3 length: 15 residues. The CDR3 region is CAWSVPVGGSEKLFF. In nucleotides, the CDR3 is TGTGCCTGGAGTGTACCGGTAGGGGGGAGTGAAAAACTGTTTTTT.

This chain uses TRBV5-1 with TRBJ1-1; a weak D match, TRBD1 (5 bases). V lost 1 base, J lost 0 bases, and 10 bases lay in between. Germline CDR1 is SGHRS and CDR2 is YFSETQ. The CDR3 sequence is 15 residues long. The chain's CDR3 is CASSLYSGMNTEAFF. CDR3 bases: TGCGCCAGCAGCTTGTATTCAGGGATGAACACTGAAGCTTTCTTT.

The rearrangement uses TRBV29-1 and TRBJ1-5; D unclear. The ends were cut back, 5 bases at V and 0 bases at J, with 5 bases in the middle. Germline loops: CDR1 SQVTM, CDR2 ANQGSEA. The CDR3 is 12 amino acids. DNA for the CDR3: TGCAGCGTTCAGATTAGCAATCAGCCCCAGCATTTT. Its translation is CSVQISNQPQHF.

This clone was detected once. The rearrangement joins TRBV7-2 to TRBJ1-1; a weak D match, TRBD1 (5 bases). Trimming removed 1 base from V and 13 bases from J, with 16 bases in between. Germline-derived CDR1 and CDR2 are SGHTA and FQGNSA. The CDR3 sequence is 13 residues long. The DNA of the CDR3 is TGTGCCAGCAGCTTAGGAAGCGCAGGGAGAGTTTTCTTT. This translates into CASSLGSAGRVFF.

The V call is TRBV15, the J call TRBJ2-7; D is uncertain. V lost 0 bases, J lost 2 bases, and 8 bases lay in between. The CDR3 loop spans 14 amino acids. Germline loops: CDR1 LNHNV, CDR2 YYDKDF (reference sequence). CDR3 nucleotide sequence: TGTGCCACCAGCAGAGACCTCGCAACCTACGAGCAGTACTTC. This sequence encodes CATSRDLATYEQYF.